This entry features one T cell receptor beta chain sequence. Its cognate antigen is unknown. This record belongs to a study of OX40 agonist ivuxolimab in advanced cancers. Study-wide context: Ivuxolimab, which is an agonistic anti-OX40 (CD134) antibody, was administered to the patients. Eligibility rules accepted prior anti-PD-1, anti-PD-L1 or anti-CTLA-4 therapy, and 35% to 40% had some.

Findings and caveats of the study: Among the nonresponders, some also had low normalized T-cell clonal expansion. Specificity for antigen went undetermined in the expanded peripheral T cells.

The length of the CDR3 is 10 residues. The V and J ends lost 10 bases and 4 bases respectively, with 8 bases between them. Germline V gives CDR1 MNHEY, CDR2 SMNVEV (reference sequence). Clones were sequenced by immunoSEQ multiplex PCR, and TCRdb holds only the in-frame ones, with some missing. The data show more than 100,000 clones, roughly nine tenths seen once. This sequence joins TRBV27 and TRBJ2-7, with a tentative D call TRBD1 (5 bases). The material sequenced was CD4+ or CD8+ T cells sorted from blood, taken in a trial of the OX40 agonist ivuxolimab. This receptor was obtained from an adult with an advanced solid tumor such as melanoma, head and neck, liver or kidney cancer. CDR3 in amino acids: CANRQYEQYF. In DNA, the CDR3 is TGTGCCAACCGACAGTACGAGCAGTACTTC.